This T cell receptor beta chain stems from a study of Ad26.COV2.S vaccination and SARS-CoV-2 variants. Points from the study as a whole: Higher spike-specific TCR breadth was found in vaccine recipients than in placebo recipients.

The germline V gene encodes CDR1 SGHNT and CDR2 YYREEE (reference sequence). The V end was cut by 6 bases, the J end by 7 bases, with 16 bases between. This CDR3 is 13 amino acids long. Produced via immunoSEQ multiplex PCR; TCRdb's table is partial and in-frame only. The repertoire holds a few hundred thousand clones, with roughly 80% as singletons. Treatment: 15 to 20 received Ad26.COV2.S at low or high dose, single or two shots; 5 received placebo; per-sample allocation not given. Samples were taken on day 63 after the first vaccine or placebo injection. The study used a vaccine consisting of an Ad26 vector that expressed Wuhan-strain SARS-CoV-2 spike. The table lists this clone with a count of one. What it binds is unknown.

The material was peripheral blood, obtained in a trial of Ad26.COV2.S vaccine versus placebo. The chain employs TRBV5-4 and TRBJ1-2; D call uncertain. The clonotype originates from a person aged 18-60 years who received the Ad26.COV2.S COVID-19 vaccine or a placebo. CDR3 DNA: TGTGCCAGCACCACCGAGCCGGGAGGTGGCTACACCTTC. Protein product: CASTTEPGGGYTF.